The 21 T cell receptor beta chains reported below all come from one sample, sequenced in a study of shared clonotypes between healthy human individuals. It was CD45RO-negative cells, positively selected for CCR7, that made up naive CD8 cells, with terminally differentiated effector memory CD45RA+ cells excluded. Using immunoSEQ multiplex PCR, the repertoire was profiled, and TCRdb retains in-frame clones only, with some absent. The table shows 500,000 to 700,000 clones, with around 96% occurring only once. Sequenced sample: naive CD8+ T cells sorted from blood. These receptor sequences come from a woman aged 25 to 39 in good health.

This clone was seen once. The CDR3 bases are TGTGCCAGCAGCCTTCACGGGACTCTCCAAGAGACCCAGTACTTC. Translating it yields CASSLHGTLQETQYF. The chain recombines TRBV5-5 with TRBJ2-5; a weak D match, TRBD2 (6 bases). Between the trimmed V and J ends, which lost 4 bases and 1 base, there was a span of 14 bases. In germline, CDR1 is SGHKS, CDR2 YYEKEE (reference sequence). This CDR3 is built from 15 residues.

The V call is TRBV6-4, the J call TRBJ1-5; tentative D call: TRBD1 (6 bases). This CDR3 region has 14 residues. Germline CDR1 is MRHNA and CDR2 is SNTAGT. V dropped 0 bases and J dropped 6 bases, with 9 bases sitting between them. Here the CDR3 reads CASSDSKGGQPQHF. The CDR3 bases are TGTGCCAGCAGTGACTCTAAAGGGGGTCAGCCCCAGCATTTT.

The chain is built from TRBV27 and TRBJ2-7; 9 positions agree with TRBD1. Germline-derived CDR1 and CDR2 are MNHEY and SMNVEV (reference sequence). The ends lost 5 bases at V and 3 bases at J; junction bases unmatched: 5. This CDR3 region has 14 residues. Here the CDR3 reads CASSTGQGYYEQYF. CDR3 in DNA: TGTGCCAGCAGTACCGGACAGGGGTACTACGAGCAGTACTTC.

This chain connects TRBV27 to TRBJ1-5, with 9 bases identical to TRBD1. The CDR3 has 15 residues. Germline lookup yields CDR1 MNHEY and CDR2 SMNVEV (reference sequence). V lost 10 bases to trimming and J lost 5 bases; unmatched junction nucleotides: 12. Here the CDR3 DNA reads TGTGCCACCAGACCGGGGACAGGGCCATATCAGCCCCAGCATTTT. Translation: CATRPGTGPYQPQHF.

A word on this clone: The sample carries other DNA sequences with the same CDR3. The rearrangement uses TRBV7-9 and TRBJ2-7; D gene unclear. CDR3 size: 12 residues. Looked up from germline, CDR1 is SEHNR and CDR2 is FQNEAQ (reference sequence). Deletions cut 5 bases from V and 3 bases from J, with 8 bases between. CDR3 nucleotides: TGTGCCAGCAGCCCCCCTGGCTACGAGCAGTACTTC. As protein: CASSPPGYEQYF.

This chain uses TRBV28 with TRBJ1-1, with 8 bases fitting TRBD1. The germline gives CDR1 MDHEN, CDR2 SYDVKM. J was trimmed by 4 bases and V by 3 bases; bases with no gene match: 10. The CDR3 sequence is 16 residues long. For the CDR3, the DNA is TGTGCCAGCAGTTTTTCGGACAGGGTACCGCCCACTGAAGCTTTCTTT. As protein: CASSFSDRVPPTEAFF.

This chain uses TRBV28 with TRBJ2-6; D ambiguous. V was shortened by 6 bases and J by 2 bases, with 11 bases between the two germline ends. Germline CDR1 is MDHEN and CDR2 is SYDVKM. The CDR3 has 15 amino acids. In DNA form, the CDR3 reads TGTGCCAGCAGGGGGATTAGTGCTGGGGCCAACGTCCTGACTTTC. It codes for CASRGISAGANVLTF.

The chain joins TRBV19 to TRBJ2-7; D unresolved. The germline V and J ends were trimmed by 9 bases and 5 bases, with 5 bases remaining between them. CDR1 and CDR2 from the germline V gene are LNHDA and SQIVND (reference sequence). The CDR3 runs 9 residues. Written as DNA, the CDR3 is TGTGCCAGCCCCCACGAGCAGTACTTC. Its protein product is CASPHEQYF.

The rearrangement links TRBV29-1 to TRBJ2-5, with D uncertain. TRBJ2-7 explains the end of the DNA better; the J call may be wrong. The germline CDR1 and CDR2 sequences are SQVTM and ANQGSEA. There are 13 residues in the CDR3. The CDR3 coding sequence is TGCAGCGTTGAAGATCCGGCAAACTACGAGCAGTACTTC. It is translated as CSVEDPANYEQYF.

J is TRBJ2-3 and V is TRBV5-1; D is unclear. With 4 bases removed from V and 1 base from J, the gap between germline ends came to 7 bases. From germline, CDR1 is SGHRS and CDR2 YFSETQ. The CDR3 sequence is 13 residues long. The CDR3 loop reads CASSLRGTDTQYF. For the CDR3, the DNA is TGCGCCAGCAGCCTCCGGGGCACAGATACGCAGTATTTT.

This chain joins TRBV28 and TRBJ2-5; 9 bases are shared with TRBD2. The DNA matches TRBJ2-7 better at its end, which makes the J call doubtful. The CDR3 spans 14 residues. CDR1 MDHEN and CDR2 SYDVKM come from the germline V gene. In DNA, the CDR3 is TGTGCCAGCAGTTTTGCGGGGGGGTCCTACGAGCAGTACTTC. Its translation: CASSFAGGSYEQYF.

The chain recombines TRBV28 with TRBJ1-1, with 7 bases aligning to TRBD1. The CDR3 is made up of 15 amino acids. CDR1 MDHEN and CDR2 SYDVKM come from the germline V gene. V dropped 1 base and J dropped 6; count of bases not matched to a gene: 8. This CDR3 is CASSLLRKGAPEAFF. Written as DNA, the CDR3 is TGTGCCAGCAGTTTATTGAGAAAGGGGGCCCCTGAAGCTTTCTTT.

The rearrangement uses TRBV28 and TRBJ2-1; 14 bases are shared with TRBD2. This CDR3 region has 13 residues. Unmatched junction bases numbered 2, after V lost 11 bases and J lost 5 bases. Germline CDR1 MDHEN, CDR2 SYDVKM. The CDR3 coding sequence is TGTGCCTGGGGACTAGCGGGAGACAATGAGCAGTTCTTC. Translated: CAWGLAGDNEQFF.

This chain joins TRBV2 and TRBJ2-3; D possibly corresponds to TRBD2 (6 bases). The CDR3 has 15 amino acids. Germline CDR1 SNHLY, CDR2 FYNNEI. V was pared by 1 base and J by 0 bases, with 8 bases between. CDR3 sequence: CASSEEDYSTDTQYF. CDR3 in DNA: TGTGCCAGCAGTGAAGAGGACTATAGCACAGATACGCAGTATTTT.

The chain has TRBV7-9 and TRBJ1-1; no definite D call. Germline CDR1 and CDR2: SEHNR and FQNEAQ (reference sequence). This CDR3 has 15 amino acids. V was cut by 6 bases and J by 4 bases, with 18 bases left in between. CDR3 DNA: TGTGCCAGCAGTCCAAAGGGCGGGGATGTCACTGAAGCTTTCTTT. Translating gives CASSPKGGDVTEAFF.

This clone came up a few times. The same CDR3 can be traced to other DNA sequences in this sample. The chain links TRBV9 to TRBJ2-3, with no clear D. Trimming took off 0 bases at V and 3 bases at J, with 2 bases between the two ends. The CDR3 has 12 residues. CDR1 and CDR2 (germline): SGDLS, YYNGEE. DNA of the CDR3: TGTGCCAGCAGCGTAGGAACAGATACGCAGTATTTT. It specifies CASSVGTDTQYF.

This clone was picked up one time. The rearrangement joins TRBV25-1 to TRBJ1-4, with 10 bases that match TRBD1. The CDR3 loop spans 15 amino acids. The junction had 4 bases not matched to a gene; V was cut back by 3 bases and J by 6 bases. From germline, CDR1 is MGHDK and CDR2 SYGVNS. The chain's CDR3 is CASSDWTGGDEKLFF. The CDR3, as DNA: TGTGCCAGCAGTGATTGGACAGGGGGAGATGAAAAACTGTTTTTT.

The CDR3 loop is CASSLSGFGELFF. CDR3 DNA: TGTGCCAGCAGTTTATCGGGTTTCGGGGAGCTGTTTTTT. The chain links TRBV27 to TRBJ2-2; D is uncertain. The V gene lost 0 bases and the J gene lost 7 bases, with 6 bases spanning the gap. The CDR3 loop spans 13 amino acids. Germline CDR1 MNHEY, CDR2 SMNVEV (reference sequence).

The chain combines TRBV27 with TRBJ1-5; 8 bases line up with TRBD1. This CDR3 has 13 residues. The junction had 5 bases not matched to a gene; V was cut back by 6 bases and J by 7 bases. Germline CDR1 and CDR2: MNHEY and SMNVEV (reference sequence). CDR3 coding DNA: TGTGCCAGCAGACAGGGGGTAGGCCAGCCCCAGCATTTT. This encodes CASRQGVGQPQHF.

The V call is TRBV14, the J call TRBJ1-1, with 11 bases aligning to TRBD1. The V and J ends lost 2 bases and 4 bases, in that order; junction bases with no gene match: 18. The CDR3 is 20 residues long. Germline CDR1 SGHDN, CDR2 FVKESK. This chain's CDR3 is CASSQFYRDRGTWSGTEAFF. Here the CDR3 DNA reads TGTGCCAGCAGCCAATTCTACCGGGACAGGGGGACGTGGTCGGGCACTGAAGCTTTCTTT.

The genes are TRBV27 and TRBJ1-2, with TRBD1 as a possible D gene (5 bases). Germline V gives CDR1 MNHEY, CDR2 SMNVEV (reference sequence). The V end was cut by 7 bases, the J end by 4 bases, with 19 bases between. CDR3 length equals 15 residues. The CDR3 DNA reads TGTGCCAGCATCGAATCCGGGACGCAGTTCTATGGCTACACCTTC. Amino acids: CASIESGTQFYGYTF.